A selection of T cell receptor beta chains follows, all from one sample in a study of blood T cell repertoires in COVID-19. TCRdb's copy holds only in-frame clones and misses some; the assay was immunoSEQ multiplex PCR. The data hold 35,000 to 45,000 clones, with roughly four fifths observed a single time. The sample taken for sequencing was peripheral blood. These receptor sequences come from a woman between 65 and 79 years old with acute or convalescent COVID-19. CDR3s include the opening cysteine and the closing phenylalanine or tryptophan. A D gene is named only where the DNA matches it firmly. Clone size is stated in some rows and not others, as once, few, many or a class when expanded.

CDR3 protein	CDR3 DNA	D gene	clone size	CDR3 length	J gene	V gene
CATSDFRGELFF	TGTGCCACCAGTGATTTCCGAGGAGAACTGTTTTTT	-	-	12	TRBJ1-4	TRBV24-1
CASSDGRDYGYTF	TGCGCCAGCAGTGATGGCAGGGACTATGGCTACACCTTC	-	few	13	TRBJ1-2	TRBV10-1
CASSLTGQGVNYGYTF	TGTGCCAGCAGTTTGACGGGACAGGGGGTGAACTATGGCTACACCTTC	TRBD1	-	16	TRBJ1-2	TRBV28
CASSSPLGEAFF	TGTGCCAGCAGCTCCCCCCTCGGTGAAGCTTTCTTT	-	-	12	TRBJ1-1	TRBV5-4
CASSLFRGTYEQYF	TGTGCCAGCAGCTTATTTAGGGGTACGTACGAGCAGTACTTC	-	-	14	TRBJ2-7	TRBV7-2
CASPSNKDTEAFF	TGTGCCAGCCCTAGTAACAAGGACACTGAAGCTTTCTTT	-	-	13	TRBJ1-1	TRBV6-5
CSAGGGYEQYF	TGCAGTGCGGGAGGGGGCTACGAGCAGTACTTC	-	-	11	TRBJ2-7	TRBV20-1
CSVEALAGDTQYF	TGCAGCGTTGAAGCACTAGCGGGAGATACGCAGTATTTT	TRBD2	few	13	TRBJ2-3	TRBV29-1
CASSLGTGGGELFF	TGTGCCAGCAGCTTAGGGACAGGGGGCGGGGAGCTGTTTTTT	TRBD1	-	14	TRBJ2-2	TRBV5-5
CASTERQGWNTEAFF	TGTGCCAGCACCGAAAGGCAGGGTTGGAACACTGAAGCTTTCTTT	-	-	15	TRBJ1-1	TRBV28
CASSLGPRTSGGSFRDTQYF	TGTGCCAGCAGCTTAGGACCAAGGACTAGCGGGGGGTCTTTCCGCGATACGCAGTATTTT	TRBD2	-	20	TRBJ2-3	TRBV13
CSVELLAGTRNEQFF	TGCAGCGTTGAACTCCTAGCGGGTACTCGCAATGAGCAGTTCTTC	TRBD2	many	15	TRBJ2-1	TRBV29-1
CASTFSGNSNIQYF	TGTGCCAGTACCTTTAGCGGGAACTCGAACATTCAGTACTTC	TRBD2	-	14	TRBJ2-4	TRBV19
CAWSVTLSGELFF	TGTGCCTGGAGTGTAACCCTAAGCGGGGAGCTGTTTTTT	-	-	13	TRBJ2-2	TRBV30